The 29 T cell receptor beta chains in this list originate from one sample, sequenced in a study of Japanese encephalitis immunity and Zika vaccine responses. CFSE-labeled PBMCs were cultured six to seven days with peptide pools, each at 1 ug/mL. Unfixed live CD56-CD19-CD16-CD3+CD4+ CFSE-low cells were sorted as proliferating CD4 T cells. One entry per CDR3 protein results from TCRdb running MiXCR on the 5' RACE reads. This sample carries about 180 distinct CDR3 sequences, roughly 3.8% of them seen once, and the ten largest clones take about half. The sequencing here drew on antigen-activated CD4+ T cells from blood, cultured, taken during a Zika inactivated vaccine study. These receptors were obtained from an adult man who received an inactivated Zika virus vaccine.

This clonotype ranks as medium-sized (0.01 to 0.1%). This chain connects TRBV18 to TRBJ1-2, with D perhaps TRBD1 (5 bases). Germline V gives CDR1 KGHSH, CDR2 LQKENI. The V gene lost 3 bases and the J gene lost 6 bases, with 11 bases spanning the gap. The CDR3 spans 13 residues. DNA for the CDR3: TGTGCCAGCTCACCCGGAGCGGGGGATGGCTACACCTTC. Its protein is CASSPGAGDGYTF. The variable domain in full, with the rest retrieved from reference TRBV18 and TRBJ1-2, is NAGVMQNPRHLVRRRGQEARLRCSPMKGHSHVYWYRQLPEEGLKFMVYLQKENIIDESGMPKERFSAEFPKEGPSILRIQQVVRGDSAAYFCASSPGAGDGYTFGSGTRLTVV.

By sample share, this clonotype is large (0.1 to 1%). The chain recombines TRBV27 with TRBJ2-2, with 9 bases lining up with TRBD2. CDR3 length: 13 amino acids. V shed 8 bases, J shed 7 bases, and the junction held 5 bases outside the gene matches. Germline V gene data show CDR1 as MNHEY and CDR2 as SMNVEV (reference sequence). Here the CDR3 DNA reads TGTGCCAGCGGGACTAGCTGGGGCGGGGAGCTGTTTTTT. This sequence encodes CASGTSWGGELFF.

This clonotype is labeled as large (0.1 to 1%). The rearrangement joins TRBV12-3 or TRBV12-4 to TRBJ1-4; TRBD1 agrees at 11 bases. The CDR3 has 16 residues. After removal of 6 bases from V and 3 bases from J, the junction contained 6 bases not matched to a gene. The CDR3 DNA is TGTGCCAGCAGCGGACAGGGGGCGTTTGCTAATGAAAAACTGTTTTTT. As protein: CASSGQGAFANEKLFF.

By sample fraction, this clonotype is large (0.1 to 1%). The V gene is TRBV2, the J gene TRBJ2-4, with TRBD1 matching over 7 bases. The ends lost 2 bases at V and 5 bases at J; junction bases unmatched: 3. The CDR3 contains 14 residues. Germline CDR1 and CDR2: SNHLY and FYNNEI. CDR3 nucleotides: TGTGCCAGCAGTGAACGAGGGGGCCAAAACATTCAGTACTTC. It yields the protein CASSERGGQNIQYF.

Within the sample, this clonotype is large. This chain uses TRBV12-3 or TRBV12-4 with TRBJ1-1, with no clear D. This CDR3 comprises 14 residues. Trimming stripped 6 bases from V and 7 bases from J, with 18 bases between. The CDR3 coding sequence is TGTGCCAGCAGCTCCCGTGGCGGGATGATTGAAGCTTTCTTT. Translation gives CASSSRGGMIEAFF.

In its sample, this clonotype ranks as large. The chain couples TRBV7-3 to TRBJ2-5; 10 bases map to TRBD1. Germline trimming cut 4 bases from V and 2 bases from J; bases unmatched to any gene: 4. CDR1 is SGHTA, CDR2 FQGTGA, per germline. The CDR3 contains 15 residues. CDR3 amino acids: CASSSGQGRQETQYF. The CDR3 nucleotides read TGTGCCAGCAGCTCGGGACAGGGGAGGCAAGAGACCCAGTACTTC.

This clonotype is labeled as hyperexpanded. The rearrangement links TRBV5-1 to TRBJ1-6; D unresolved. This CDR3 is 16 amino acids long. Germline CDR1 is SGHRS and CDR2 is YFSETQ. Deletions cut 0 bases from V and 9 bases from J, with 16 bases between. This CDR3 is CASSLAAGPGGSPLHF. CDR3 in DNA: TGCGCCAGCAGCTTGGCGGCCGGGCCCGGAGGTTCACCCCTCCACTTT. Variable domain in full (rest from reference TRBV5-1 and TRBJ1-6): KAGVTQTPRYLIKTRGQQVTLSCSPISGHRSVSWYQQTPGQGLQFLFEYFSETQRNKGNFPGRFSGRQFSNSRSEMNVSTLELGDSALYLCASSLAAGPGGSPLHFGNGTRLTVT.

This clonotype is classed as hyperexpanded. The chain has TRBV5-1 and TRBJ1-1; no clear D. The V gene lost 4 bases and the J gene lost 0 bases, with 10 bases spanning the gap. CDR1 and CDR2 (germline): SGHRS, YFSETQ. The CDR3 length is 14 residues. The CDR3 loop reads CASSVWEVNTEAFF. The CDR3 DNA reads as TGCGCCAGCAGCGTATGGGAGGTGAACACTGAAGCTTTCTTT.

This clonotype is deemed large. The V and J genes are TRBV6-2 or TRBV6-3 and TRBJ2-2; TRBD2 matches 7 bases. The CDR3 consists of 13 residues. CDR1 is MNHEY and CDR2 is SVGEGT in the germline V gene. In DNA, the CDR3 is TGTTGTACGGGGGGAGCGAACACCGGGGAGCTGTTTTTT. This translates into CCTGGANTGELFF.

By its share, this clonotype is large. The V and J genes are TRBV24-1 and TRBJ2-7, with D perhaps TRBD1 or TRBD2 (5 bases each). This CDR3 region has 11 residues. Deletions cut 3 bases from V and 6 bases from J, with 5 bases between. Germline CDR1 is KGHDR and CDR2 is SFDVKD. CDR3 sequence: CATSDGGEQYF. CDR3 DNA: TGTGCCACCAGTGATGGGGGCGAGCAGTACTTC.

This clonotype has a handful of counts. The chain joins TRBV6-1 to TRBJ2-7; D gene uncertain. CDR1 and CDR2 (germline): MNHNS, SASEGT. The CDR3 has 11 residues. V gave up 0 bases and J gave up 3 bases, with 0 bases separating them. CDR3 region: CASSEAYEQYF. The CDR3 DNA reads TGTGCCAGCAGTGAAGCCTACGAGCAGTACTTC.

By sample fraction, this clonotype is large. This rearrangement joins TRBV4-2 to TRBJ2-1, with TRBD2 matching over 14 bases. This CDR3 spans 18 amino acids. After removal of 0 bases from V and 5 bases from J, the junction contained 6 bases not matched to a gene. Per the germline V gene, CDR1 is LGHNA and CDR2 is YNFKEQ. CDR3 region: CASSQDWTSGGSHNEQFF. CDR3 nucleotide sequence: TGTGCCAGCAGCCAAGATTGGACTAGCGGGGGGTCACACAATGAGCAGTTCTTC.

This clonotype is large by share. J is TRBJ2-3 and V is TRBV28, with 7 nucleotides matching TRBD2. This CDR3 has 13 residues. V shed 7 bases, J shed 0 bases, and the junction held 1 base outside the gene matches. CDR1 MDHEN and CDR2 SYDVKM come from the germline V gene. CDR3 residues: CASTGGSTDTQYF. DNA of the CDR3: TGTGCCAGCACCGGGGGGAGCACAGATACGCAGTATTTT.

The CDR3 sequence is CASSQGRDSGNTIYF. The CDR3 DNA reads as TGTGCCAGCAGCCAAGGTCGGGACAGTGGAAACACCATATATTTT. This chain connects TRBV3-1 to TRBJ1-3; the match to TRBD1 covers 7 bases. V lost 1 base and J lost 3; bases outside the gene matches: 3. Germline V lookup: CDR1 LGHDT, CDR2 YNNKEL (reference sequence). This CDR3 region has 15 residues.

This clonotype was counted between two and nine times. The chain carries TRBV6-4 and TRBJ1-2, with 7 bases identical to TRBD1. The CDR3 spans 18 residues. The germline CDR1 and CDR2 sequences are MRHNA and SNTAGT. V gave up 8 bases and J gave up 3 bases; unmatched junction bases: 21. This CDR3 is CASLIPGQARIRDYGYTF. CDR3 coding DNA: TGTGCCAGCCTTATACCCGGACAGGCCCGAATAAGGGACTATGGCTACACCTTC.

This clonotype is large (0.1 to 1%) by share. The rearrangement joins TRBV5-1 to TRBJ2-2; no definite D call. CDR3 length: 14 amino acids. CDR1 is SGHRS, CDR2 YFSETQ, per germline. V was clipped by 5 bases and J by 2 bases, with 10 bases between them. This CDR3 reads CASRRRDNTGELFF. As DNA, the CDR3 is TGCGCCAGCAGACGTCGCGACAACACCGGGGAGCTGTTTTTT.

This clonotype was seen a handful of times. V gene TRBV2 combines with J gene TRBJ1-5, with D unclear. Germline V gene sequence: CDR1 SNHLY, CDR2 FYNNEI. With 2 bases removed from V and 3 bases from J, the gap between germline ends came to 2 bases. The CDR3 length is 12 residues. CDR3 sequence reads: CASSEPNQPQHF. CDR3 in DNA: TGTGCCAGCAGTGAACCCAATCAGCCCCAGCATTTT.

This clonotype is judged large (0.1 to 1%). The chain has TRBV3-1 and TRBJ1-1; D is unclear. V lost 0 bases, J lost 0 bases, and 11 bases lay in between. CDR3 length equals 16 residues. Looked up from germline, CDR1 is LGHDT and CDR2 is YNNKEL (reference sequence). The CDR3 nucleotides are TGTGCCAGCAGCCAAGATCTTGGCAGCCTGAACACTGAAGCTTTCTTT. Residues: CASSQDLGSLNTEAFF.

By share, this clonotype counts as large. The gene calls are TRBV28 and TRBJ2-5, with no clear D. There are 13 residues in the CDR3. V was shortened by 2 bases and J by 2 bases, with 6 bases between the two germline ends. Per the germline V gene, CDR1 is MDHEN and CDR2 is SYDVKM. The CDR3 spells CASSLVPQETQYF. The DNA for the CDR3 is TGTGCCAGCAGTTTAGTCCCACAAGAGACCCAGTACTTC.

By its share, this clonotype is medium-sized (0.01 to 0.1%). This chain joins TRBV12-3 or TRBV12-4 and TRBJ1-1, with 9 bases matching TRBD1. V was pared by 6 bases and J by 6 bases, with 8 bases of the junction left unmatched. CDR3 length equals 14 residues. The CDR3, as DNA: TGTGCCAGCAGCCTAGACAGGGGGAGGCCTGAAGCTTTCTTT. Amino acid sequence: CASSLDRGRPEAFF.

This clonotype is medium-sized (0.01 to 0.1%) in the sample. The chain is built from TRBV11-1 and TRBJ1-1; D is possibly TRBD1 (5 bases). Germline values: CDR1 SGHAT, CDR2 FQDESV (reference sequence). The CDR3 sequence is 12 residues long. V lost 2 bases, J lost 9 bases, and 10 bases lay in between. Here the CDR3 reads CASSLQGSKAFF. In nucleotides, the CDR3 is TGTGCCAGCAGCTTACAGGGTTCTAAAGCTTTCTTT.

By sample fraction, this clonotype is hyperexpanded. V and J are TRBV5-1 and TRBJ2-1; D not certain. V was pared by 4 bases and J by 5 bases, with 7 bases between. The germline CDR1 and CDR2 sequences are SGHRS and YFSETQ. The CDR3 totals 12 residues. CDR3 in amino acids: CASSIQNNEQFF. In DNA form, the CDR3 reads TGCGCCAGCAGCATTCAGAACAATGAGCAGTTCTTC.

By share, this clonotype ranks as large. V gene TRBV4-2 combines with J gene TRBJ2-5; no definite D call. Between the trimmed V and J ends, which lost 6 bases and 1 base, there was a span of 9 bases. Germline CDR1 and CDR2: LGHNA and YNFKEQ. The CDR3 extends over 13 amino acids. DNA for the CDR3: TGTGCCAGCAGACCGGTGGGCCAAGAGACCCAGTACTTC. Translated, it gives CASRPVGQETQYF.

In this sample, this clonotype is large. Mismatch with germline at one junction end may stem from a read error. The V gene is TRBV7-8, the J gene TRBJ2-7; D is unresolved. CDR3 size: 11 residues. CDR1 is SGHVS and CDR2 is FQNEAQ in the germline V gene. The DNA for the CDR3 is TGTGCCAGCAGGTTAGAGTACGAGCAGTACTTC. Amino acids: CASRLEYEQYF. The whole variable domain, filled in from reference TRBV7-8 and TRBJ2-7, reads GAGVSQSPRYKVAKRGQDVALRCDPISGHVSLFWYQQALGQGPEFLTYFQNEAQLDKSGLPSDRFFAERPEGSVSTLKIQRTQQEDSAVYLCASRLEYEQYFGPGTRLTVT.

This clonotype is labeled as large. The chain is built from TRBV15 and TRBJ2-1; tentatively, D is TRBD1 (5 bases). Germline CDR1 reads LNHNV; CDR2 reads YYDKDF (reference sequence). The CDR3 runs 17 residues. V lost 1 base and J lost 0, with 13 bases in between. This chain's CDR3 is CATSRALDSYSYNEQFF. The CDR3 nucleotides are TGTGCCACCAGCAGAGCCCTAGACAGTTACTCCTACAATGAGCAGTTCTTC.

In its sample, this clonotype ranks as large. The chain recombines TRBV28 with TRBJ1-1; no definite D call. The V and J ends lost 2 bases and 7 bases respectively, with 11 bases between them. CDR1 and CDR2 from the germline V gene are MDHEN and SYDVKM. This CDR3 contains 13 residues. The CDR3 here is CASSLSRSDEAFF. In DNA form, the CDR3 reads TGTGCCAGCAGTTTAAGTCGTAGTGATGAAGCTTTCTTT.

Relative to its sample, this clonotype is medium-sized (0.01 to 0.1%). The chain carries TRBV10-3 and TRBJ2-3; 12 nucleotides line up with TRBD2. The ends lost 9 bases at V and 4 bases at J; junction bases unmatched: 8. There are 15 residues in the CDR3. CDR1 is ENHRY and CDR2 is SYGVKD in the germline V gene. The CDR3 DNA reads TGTGCCATGGCTAGCGGGGGGGATTTTTCAGATACGCAGTATTTT. Amino acids: CAMASGGDFSDTQYF.

This clonotype is classed as large. The genes are TRBV4-1 and TRBJ1-1; 7 nucleotides align to TRBD1. The J segment lost 6 bases and the V segment lost 3 bases, leaving 10 bases of the junction unmatched. CDR1 is MGHRA, CDR2 YSYEKL, per germline. CDR3 size: 15 residues. The CDR3 DNA reads as TGCGCCAGCAGCCACGAGACAGGGCCGAGGGCTGAAGCTTTCTTT. As protein: CASSHETGPRAEAFF.

There are a few counts of this clonotype. The chain uses TRBV21-1 and TRBJ1-2; TRBD1 reflects the table's D call only, with no check against the DNA. TRBV21-1 is marked as a pseudogene. This CDR3 has 16 residues. The CDR3 sequence is CASRRVWTGMFCGYTF. The CDR3 DNA reads TGTGCCAGCAGAAGGGTCTGGACAGGGATGTTTTGTGGCTACACCTTC.